A selection of T cell receptor beta chains follows, all from one sample in a study of molecular identifiers for immune sequencing clone quantification. From the PCR reads, TCRdb called clonotypes with MiXCR, one entry per CDR3 protein. The profile shows under 350,000 distinct CDR3 sequences, roughly a quarter of them singletons. Sequenced: naive CD8+ T cells from blood, with Jurkat cell RNA spiked in. These TCRs come from a human donor in good health. Some libraries in this study had Jurkat cell RNA spiked in. The CDR3 runs from the conserved cysteine through the conserved F or W. A D gene is named only where the DNA matches it firmly. Size is stated for part of the rows, as once, few or many counts, or as a class when the clone is expanded.

d_gene	abundance	j_gene	v_gene	CDR3nt	CDR3aa
-	-	TRBJ2-1	TRBV11-2	TGTGCCAGCAGCTTCTCCCGGCCCATAGGAAATGAGCAGTTCTTC	CASSFSRPIGNEQFF
-	many	TRBJ2-2	TRBV3-1	TGTGCCAGCAGGGACCTGAACACCGGGGAGCTGTTTTTT	CASRDLNTGELFF
TRBD1	few	TRBJ2-2	TRBV12-3/TRBV12-4	TGTGCCAGCAGTTCGGGGACAGGGAGCGGGGAGCTGTTTTTT	CASSSGTGSGELFF
TRBD1	few	TRBJ2-6	TRBV28	TGTGCCAGCAGGACCGGGACAGGGGCCCCCAGGGCCAACGTCCTGACTTTC	CASRTGTGAPRANVLTF
-	many	TRBJ1-2	TRBV19	TGTGCCAGTAGCCCGGGACCAAACTATGGCTACACCTTC	CASSPGPNYGYTF
-	many	TRBJ2-7	TRBV29-1	TGCAGCGTGGTAGGACTTCAACCGTCCTACGAGCAGTACTTC	CSVVGLQPSYEQYF
-	many	TRBJ2-7	TRBV7-9	TGTGCCAGCGGCCTGGGGTTCGAGCAGTACTTC	CASGLGFEQYF
-	many	TRBJ1-2	TRBV5-6	TGTGCCAGCAGCTTGGAGCCCCTCTCGAAAACGAGCTTC	CASSLEPLSKTSF
TRBD1	-	TRBJ2-6	TRBV9	TGTGCCAGCAGCATCGACAGGGGATTTGGGTCTGGGGCCAACGTCCTGACTTTC	CASSIDRGFGSGANVLTF
-	few	TRBJ2-7	TRBV7-2	TGTGCCAGCAGCTTTACAGACTACTACGAGCAGTACTTC	CASSFTDYYEQYF
TRBD1	many	TRBJ1-1	TRBV20-1	TGCAGTGCTCCGGGACAGGGGAAAACTGAAGCTTTCTTT	CSAPGQGKTEAFF
-	-	TRBJ2-5	TRBV10-3	TGTGCCATCAGTGAGGAGCAAGTACAAGAGGAGGCCCAGTACTTC	CAISEEQVQEEAQYF
-	many	TRBJ2-5	TRBV9	TGTGCCAGCAGCGTATTTGGGGGCGAGGAGACCCAGTACTTC	CASSVFGGEETQYF
TRBD1	few	TRBJ2-3	TRBV6-2/TRBV6-3	TGTGCCAGCAGGGCACAGGGGGCTTTAGATACGCAGTATTTT	CASRAQGALDTQYF
TRBD2	-	TRBJ2-5	TRBV18	TGTGCCAGCTCACCGGGGACTATGTACCAAGAGCCCCAGTACTTC	CASSPGTMYQEPQYF
TRBD2	-	TRBJ2-1	TRBV7-2	TGTGCCAGCGGCCCCGGGACTAGCTCCTACAATGAGCAGTTCTTC	CASGPGTSSYNEQFF
TRBD2	few	TRBJ2-3	TRBV20-1	TGCAGTGCTATTGATGGCGGGAGGGCCGTCACAGATACGCAGTATTTT	CSAIDGGRAVTDTQYF
-	few	TRBJ1-3	TRBV7-9	TGTGCCAGCAGCTCACCAGGCAGGGCGCCCGGAAACACCATATATTTT	CASSSPGRAPGNTIYF
TRBD1	few	TRBJ1-4	TRBV6-6	TGTGCCAGCACTCGTGAGGGGGCCCGGGCTTATAATGAAAAACTGTTTTTT	CASTREGARAYNEKLFF
TRBD2	many	TRBJ2-3	TRBV7-2	TGTGCCAGCAGCTTAGTTCTAGCGGGAGCTGGAGATACGCAGTATTTT	CASSLVLAGAGDTQYF